This entry is about one TCR beta chain. Its antigen is not known. This sample stems from a study of cytomegalovirus exposure and HLA in healthy donors. The germline gives CDR1 LNHDA, CDR2 SQIVND (reference sequence). CDR3 length: 16 residues. Unmatched junction bases numbered 11, after V lost 6 bases and J lost 3 bases. Clones were sequenced by immunoSEQ multiplex PCR, and TCRdb holds only the in-frame ones, with some missing. This sample carries 130,000 to 150,000 clones, roughly 88% of them seen once, and the ten largest clones take 7.5% to 10%. Study findings and constraints: Among the CMV-associated chains, three were confirmed in vitro as specific for CMV antigens.

The sequenced sample was PBMCs. The receptor comes from a woman younger than 35 in good health and CMV-seropositive. J is TRBJ1-1 and V is TRBV19; TRBD1 aligns across 9 bases. This chain's CDR3 is CASRPYHRGPDTEAFF. The CDR3 nucleotides read TGTGCCAGTAGACCCTACCACAGGGGGCCGGACACTGAAGCTTTCTTT.